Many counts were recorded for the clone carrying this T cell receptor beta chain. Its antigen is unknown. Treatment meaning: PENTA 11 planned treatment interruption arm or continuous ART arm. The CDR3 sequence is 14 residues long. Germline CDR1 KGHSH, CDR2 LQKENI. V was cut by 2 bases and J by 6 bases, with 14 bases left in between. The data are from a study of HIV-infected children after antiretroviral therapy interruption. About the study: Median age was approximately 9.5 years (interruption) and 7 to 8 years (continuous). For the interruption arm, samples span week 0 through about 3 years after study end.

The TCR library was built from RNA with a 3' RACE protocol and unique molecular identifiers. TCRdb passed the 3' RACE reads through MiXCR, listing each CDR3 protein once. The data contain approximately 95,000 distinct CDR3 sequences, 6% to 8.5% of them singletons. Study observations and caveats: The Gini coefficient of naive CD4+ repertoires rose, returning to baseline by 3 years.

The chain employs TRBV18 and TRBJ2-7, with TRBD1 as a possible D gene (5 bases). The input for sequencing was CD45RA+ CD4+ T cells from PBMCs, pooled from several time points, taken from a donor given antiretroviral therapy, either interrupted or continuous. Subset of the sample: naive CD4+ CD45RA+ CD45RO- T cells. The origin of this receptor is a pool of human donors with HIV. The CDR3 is CASSPGTGWGEQYF. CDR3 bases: TGTGCCAGCTCACCAGGCACAGGATGGGGCGAGCAGTACTTC.